This T cell receptor beta chain was recovered during a study of post-analysis software for immune sequencing data. Study background: Patients with relapsing-remitting, secondary progressive and progressive-relapsing multiple sclerosis courses were all represented.

Trimming at V came to 6 bases and at J to 8 bases, leaving 9 bases not matched to a gene. There are 15 residues in the CDR3. Of note for this clonotype: Its antigen remains unknown.

Each TCR beta cDNA library carried unique molecular identifiers. TCRdb re-called the PCR reads with MiXCR, one entry per CDR3 protein. The repertoire holds 750,000 to 900,000 distinct CDR3 sequences, with 35% to 55% as singletons. The study, taken as a whole, reports: Included in a set of four or five TRBV segments more frequent in patients than controls were TRBV5-6, TRBV5-1 and TRBV20-1. Diversity measured as normalized Chao1 was significantly lower in multiple sclerosis patients than in controls. Under the F measure, samples that were prepared in one batch clustered strongly together.

Source material: blood. The clonotype was recovered from a girl between 5 and 17 years old with multiple sclerosis. The rearrangement links TRBV12-3 or TRBV12-4 to TRBJ2-1; 11 bases agree with TRBD1. This CDR3 reads CASRPGTGGYDEQFF. The CDR3 region has the DNA TGTGCCAGCAGGCCCGGGACAGGGGGGTATGATGAGCAGTTCTTC.